This T cell receptor (beta chain) was recovered during a study of T cell responses to AZD1222 COVID-19 vaccine. Findings and limits, study-wide: Reports indicate that nearly half of spike-specific TCRs are directed at unmutated variant regions. The study found vaccine-associated CD4 TCRs spanning spike, dominant at 160-218 and 743-854. Most donors were white British, females outnumbered males, and clonal diversity was possibly underestimated. All repertoire sampling was performed exclusively after the peak T cell response.

This clone is a singleton in its sample. Its target is unknown. Measured with immunoSEQ multiplex PCR; TCRdb has only the in-frame clones, and not every one. Here the sample spans about 150,000 clones, 90% being singletons. Germline-derived CDR1 and CDR2 are SGDLS and YYNGEE. This CDR3 comprises 16 residues. Deletions cut 0 bases from V and 0 bases from J, with 11 bases between. V gene TRBV9 combines with J gene TRBJ2-3; D is undetermined. This sequence originates from an adult in good health. The sample consisted of peripheral blood, taken on day 0 of AZD1222 vaccination. The DNA for the CDR3 is TGTGCCAGCAGCGTAGGAAGAGCCCCTAGCACAGATACGCAGTATTTT. It specifies CASSVGRAPSTDTQYF.